This TCR beta chain was found in a study of CD8+CD57+ T cells in acquired aplastic anemia. Study-wide background: An average of approximately 3.2 ug of DNA was obtained from sorted CD4+ and CD8+ cells. Sequencing produced an average of around 10 million reads per healthy donor for CD4+ cells. Study observations and caveats: The same twenty-nine CD8+ CDR3 sequences occurred in patients and in controls.

TCR beta VDJ and CDR3 profiling used genomic DNA as template. In TCRdb, the reads were re-called with MiXCR into one record per CDR3 protein. The sample holds about 130,000 distinct CDR3 sequences, 48% seen once. CDR3 length equals 15 residues. Germline V gene lookup returns CDR1 KGHDR and CDR2 SFDVKD. The V end lost 2 bases, the J end lost 3 bases, and 9 bases lay between the germline ends. With regard to this clonotype: Its antigen is still unknown.

Sequencing was performed on sorted CD4+, CD8+, or CD8+CD57+ T cells (not recorded which) from PBMCs. The V gene is TRBV24-1, the J gene TRBJ1-4, with a possible D match to TRBD1 (5 bases). The sequence derives from a human donor in good health, serving as a control. This chain's CDR3 is CATSDSGGPNEKLFF. DNA for the CDR3: TGTGCCACCAGTGATTCGGGGGGACCTAATGAAAAACTGTTTTTT.